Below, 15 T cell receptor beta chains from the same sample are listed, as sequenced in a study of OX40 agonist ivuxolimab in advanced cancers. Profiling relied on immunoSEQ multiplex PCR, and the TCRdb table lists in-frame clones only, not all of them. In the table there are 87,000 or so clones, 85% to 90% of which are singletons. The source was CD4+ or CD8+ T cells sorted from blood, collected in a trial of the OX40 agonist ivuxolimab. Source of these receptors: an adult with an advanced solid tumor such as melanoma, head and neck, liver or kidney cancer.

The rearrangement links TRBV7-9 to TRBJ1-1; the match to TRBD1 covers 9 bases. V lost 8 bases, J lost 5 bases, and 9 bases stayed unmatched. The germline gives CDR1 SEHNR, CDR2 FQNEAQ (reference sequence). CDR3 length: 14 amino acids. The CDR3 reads CASGGQGRGTEAFF. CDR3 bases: TGTGCCAGCGGGGGACAGGGAAGGGGGACTGAAGCTTTCTTT.

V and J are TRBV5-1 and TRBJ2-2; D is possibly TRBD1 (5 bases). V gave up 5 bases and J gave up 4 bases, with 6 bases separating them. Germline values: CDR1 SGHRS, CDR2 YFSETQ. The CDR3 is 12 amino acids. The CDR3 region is CASSRGTGELFF. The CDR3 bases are TGCGCCAGCAGTAGGGGCACCGGGGAGCTGTTTTTT.

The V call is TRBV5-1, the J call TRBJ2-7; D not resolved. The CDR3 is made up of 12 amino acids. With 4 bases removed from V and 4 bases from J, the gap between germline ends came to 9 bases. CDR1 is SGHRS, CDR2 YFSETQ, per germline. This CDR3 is CASSPLGYEQYF. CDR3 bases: TGCGCCAGCAGCCCCCTAGGATACGAGCAGTACTTC.

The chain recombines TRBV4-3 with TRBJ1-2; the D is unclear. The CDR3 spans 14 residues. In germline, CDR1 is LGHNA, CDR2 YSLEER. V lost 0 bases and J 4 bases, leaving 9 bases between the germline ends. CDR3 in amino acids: CASSQDGISYGYTF. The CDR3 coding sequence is TGCGCCAGCAGCCAAGACGGTATCAGCTATGGCTACACCTTC.

CDR3 protein: CASSIRLAGVRETQYF. The CDR3 bases are TGTGCCAGTAGTATAAGACTAGCGGGAGTGAGAGAGACCCAGTACTTC. This chain links TRBV19 with TRBJ2-5, with 12 bases that match TRBD2. Per germline, CDR1 LNHDA and CDR2 SQIVND (reference sequence). CDR3 size: 16 residues. Trimming took 2 bases from V and 4 from J; bases not matched to a gene: 5.

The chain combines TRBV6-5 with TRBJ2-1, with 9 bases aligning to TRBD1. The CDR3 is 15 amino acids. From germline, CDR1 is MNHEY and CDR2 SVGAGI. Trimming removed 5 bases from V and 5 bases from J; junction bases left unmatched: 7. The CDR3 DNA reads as TGTGCCAGCAGTCCCGGACAGGGGACGAACAATGAGCAGTTCTTC. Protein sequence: CASSPGQGTNNEQFF.

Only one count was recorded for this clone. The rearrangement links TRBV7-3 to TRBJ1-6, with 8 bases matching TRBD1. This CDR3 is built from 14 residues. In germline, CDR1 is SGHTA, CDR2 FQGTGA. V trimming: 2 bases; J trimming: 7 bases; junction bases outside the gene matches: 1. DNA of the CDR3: TGTGCCAGCAGCTTAGGGGACAGGAATTCACCCCTCCACTTT. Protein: CASSLGDRNSPLHF. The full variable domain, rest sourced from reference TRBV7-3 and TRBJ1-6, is GAGVSQTPSNKVTEKGKYVELRCDPISGHTALYWYRQSLGQGPEFLIYFQGTGAADDSGLPNDRFFAVRPEGSVSTLKIQRTERGDSAVYLCASSLGDRNSPLHFGNGTRLTVT.

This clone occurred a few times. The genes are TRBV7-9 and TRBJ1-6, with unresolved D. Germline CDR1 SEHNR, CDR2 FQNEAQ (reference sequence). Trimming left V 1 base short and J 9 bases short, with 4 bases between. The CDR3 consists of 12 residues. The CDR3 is CASSLGSSPLHF. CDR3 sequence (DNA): TGTGCCAGCAGCTTAGGTAGTTCACCCCTCCACTTT.

The CDR3 DNA follows: TGTGCCAGCAGCTTGGTTCTAGCGGGTACTTACGAGCAGTACTTC. It yields the protein CASSLVLAGTYEQYF. The genes are TRBV5-5 and TRBJ2-7; 8 bases are a match to TRBD2. After removal of 0 bases from V and 4 bases from J, the junction contained 6 bases not matched to a gene. The CDR3 sequence is 15 residues long. Germline V lookup: CDR1 SGHKS, CDR2 YYEKEE (reference sequence).

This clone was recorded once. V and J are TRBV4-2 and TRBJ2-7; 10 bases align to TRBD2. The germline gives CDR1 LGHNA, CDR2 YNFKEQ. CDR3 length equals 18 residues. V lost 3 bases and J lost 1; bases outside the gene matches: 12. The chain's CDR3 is CASSQVRTGTSASYEQYF. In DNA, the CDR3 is TGTGCCAGCAGCCAGGTTCGGACCGGGACTAGCGCGTCCTACGAGCAGTACTTC.

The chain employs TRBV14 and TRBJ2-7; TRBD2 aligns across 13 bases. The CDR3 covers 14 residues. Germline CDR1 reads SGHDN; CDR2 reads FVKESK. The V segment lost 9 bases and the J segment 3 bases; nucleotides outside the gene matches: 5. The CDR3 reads CASSGLAGVYEQYF. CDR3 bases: TGTGCCAGTTCTGGACTAGCGGGGGTCTACGAGCAGTACTTC.

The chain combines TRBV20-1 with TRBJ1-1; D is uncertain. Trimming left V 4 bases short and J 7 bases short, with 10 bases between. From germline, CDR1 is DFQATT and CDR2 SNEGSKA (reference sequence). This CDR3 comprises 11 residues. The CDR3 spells CSAIDQLEAFF. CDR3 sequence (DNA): TGCAGTGCTATTGACCAGCTTGAAGCTTTCTTT.

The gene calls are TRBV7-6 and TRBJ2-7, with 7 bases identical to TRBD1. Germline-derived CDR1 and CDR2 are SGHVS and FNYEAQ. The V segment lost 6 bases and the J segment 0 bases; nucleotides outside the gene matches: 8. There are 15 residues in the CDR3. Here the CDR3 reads CASSQRGQTSYEQYF. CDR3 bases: TGTGCCAGCAGTCAAAGGGGACAGACCTCCTACGAGCAGTACTTC.

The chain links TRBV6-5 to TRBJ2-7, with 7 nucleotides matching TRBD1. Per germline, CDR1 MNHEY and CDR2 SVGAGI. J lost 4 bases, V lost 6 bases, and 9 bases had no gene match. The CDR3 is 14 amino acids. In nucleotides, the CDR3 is TGTGCCAGCAGGCGCCCGGGACAGTCTTACGAGCAGTACTTC. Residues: CASRRPGQSYEQYF.

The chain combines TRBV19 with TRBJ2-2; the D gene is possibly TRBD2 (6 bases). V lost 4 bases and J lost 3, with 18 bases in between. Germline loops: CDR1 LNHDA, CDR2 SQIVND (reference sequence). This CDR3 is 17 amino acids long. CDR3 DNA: TGTGCCAGTAGTAATCTAGCCGCGGGGCGGCACACCGGGGAGCTGTTTTTT. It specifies CASSNLAAGRHTGELFF.